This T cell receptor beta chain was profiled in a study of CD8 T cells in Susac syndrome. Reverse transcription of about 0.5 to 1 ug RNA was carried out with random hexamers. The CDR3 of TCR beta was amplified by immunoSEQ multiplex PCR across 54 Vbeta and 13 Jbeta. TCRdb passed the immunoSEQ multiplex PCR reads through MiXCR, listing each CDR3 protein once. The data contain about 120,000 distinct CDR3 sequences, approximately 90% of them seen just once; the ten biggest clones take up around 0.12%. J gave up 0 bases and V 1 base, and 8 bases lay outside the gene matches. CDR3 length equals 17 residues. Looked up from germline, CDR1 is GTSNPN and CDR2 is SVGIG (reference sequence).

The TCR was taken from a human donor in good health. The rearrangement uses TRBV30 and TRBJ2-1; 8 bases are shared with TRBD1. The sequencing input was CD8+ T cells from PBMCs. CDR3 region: CAWSGRTGRSSYNEQFF. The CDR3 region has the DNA TGTGCCTGGAGTGGAAGGACAGGGAGGAGCTCCTACAATGAGCAGTTCTTC. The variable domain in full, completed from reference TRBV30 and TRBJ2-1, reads SQTIHQWPATLVQPVGSPLSLECTVEGTSNPNLYWYRQAAGRGLQLLFYSVGIGQISSEVPQNLSASRPQDRQFILSSKKLLLSDSGFYLCAWSGRTGRSSYNEQFFGPGTRLTVL.